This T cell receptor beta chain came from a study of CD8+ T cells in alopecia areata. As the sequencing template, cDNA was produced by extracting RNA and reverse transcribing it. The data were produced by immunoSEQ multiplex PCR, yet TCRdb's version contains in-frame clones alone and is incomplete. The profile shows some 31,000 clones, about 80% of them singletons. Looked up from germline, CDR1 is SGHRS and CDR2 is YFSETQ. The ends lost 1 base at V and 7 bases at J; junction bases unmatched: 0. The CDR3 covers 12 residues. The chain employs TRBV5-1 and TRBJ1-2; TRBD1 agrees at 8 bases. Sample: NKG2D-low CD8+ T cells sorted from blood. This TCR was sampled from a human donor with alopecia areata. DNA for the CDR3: TGCGCCAGCAGCTTGACAGGGGGTGGCTACACCTTC. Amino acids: CASSLTGGGYTF.